This TCR beta chain stems from a study of T cell responses to AZD1222 COVID-19 vaccine. The study's findings and limits: Researchers took repertoire samples only after the peak T cell response had come. Nearly half of spike-specific TCRs reportedly target variant regions that are unmutated in the B.1.351 and B.1.1.7 variants.

V dropped 5 bases and J dropped 3 bases, with 17 bases sitting between them. Germline V gene data show CDR1 as SGHVS and CDR2 as FQNEAQ. The CDR3 covers 15 residues. Only in-frame clones appear in the TCRdb table, and some are missing; sequencing was by immunoSEQ multiplex PCR. The data contain about 180,000 clones, approximately 86% of them singletons. This clone has only one observation. The antigen is unknown. Pooling covered second doses at about 4 or about 12 weeks. V usage is TRBV7-8 and J usage is TRBJ2-7, with D possibly matching TRBD1 (6 bases). This sequence originates from an adult who received the AZD1222 COVID-19 vaccine. This specimen consisted of peripheral blood, obtained 28 days after the second AZD1222 dose. The CDR3 loop reads CASSARDTGSYEQYF. CDR3 nucleotides: TGTGCCAGCAGCGCCCGGGACACGGGGAGCTACGAGCAGTACTTC.